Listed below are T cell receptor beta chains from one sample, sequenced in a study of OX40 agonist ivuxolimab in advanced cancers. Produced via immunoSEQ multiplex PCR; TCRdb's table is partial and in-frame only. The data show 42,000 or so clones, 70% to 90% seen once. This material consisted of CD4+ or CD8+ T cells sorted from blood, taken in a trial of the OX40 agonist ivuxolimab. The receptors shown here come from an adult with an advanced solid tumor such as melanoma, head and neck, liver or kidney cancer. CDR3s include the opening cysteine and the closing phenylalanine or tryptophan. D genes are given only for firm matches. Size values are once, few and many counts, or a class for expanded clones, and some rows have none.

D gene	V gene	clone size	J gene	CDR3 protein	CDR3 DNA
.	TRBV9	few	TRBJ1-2	CASSGHLPQLEGYTF	TGTGCCAGCAGCGGACACCTTCCACAACTAGAGGGCTACACCTTC
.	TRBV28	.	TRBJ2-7	CASSLLGENYEQYF	TGTGCCAGCAGTTTATTGGGGGAGAACTACGAGCAGTACTTC
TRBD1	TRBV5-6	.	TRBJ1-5	CASSLEGQRQPQHF	TGTGCCAGCAGCTTGGAGGGACAGAGACAGCCCCAGCATTTT
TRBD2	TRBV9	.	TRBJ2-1	CASSGLQSGGQGYNEQFF	TGTGCCAGCAGCGGCCTCCAGAGCGGGGGGCAGGGGTACAATGAGCAGTTCTTC
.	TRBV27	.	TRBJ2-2	CASSFDGTLNTGELFF	TGTGCCAGCAGCTTCGACGGGACATTGAACACCGGGGAGCTGTTTTTT
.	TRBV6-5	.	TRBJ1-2	CASSYGGANNYGYTF	TGTGCCAGCAGTTACGGGGGGGCAAACAACTATGGCTACACCTTC
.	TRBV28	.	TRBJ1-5	CASSLVSQRLNQPQHF	TGTGCCAGCAGTCTCGTAAGCCAGCGACTCAATCAGCCCCAGCATTTT
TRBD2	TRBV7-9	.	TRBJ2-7	CASSSPGLVPYEQYF	TGTGCCAGCAGCAGTCCGGGACTAGTCCCCTACGAGCAGTACTTC
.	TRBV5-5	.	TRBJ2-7	CASSLVGVEQYF	TGTGCCAGCAGCTTGGTGGGGGTCGAGCAGTACTTC
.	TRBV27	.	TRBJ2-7	CASSPTLTESSYEQYF	TGTGCCAGCAGCCCCACCCTGACAGAGAGCTCCTACGAGCAGTACTTC
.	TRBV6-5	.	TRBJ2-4	CATKGAGYANIQYF	TGTGCCACCAAAGGGGCAGGGTATGCTAACATTCAGTACTTC
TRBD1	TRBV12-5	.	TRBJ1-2	CASGPGQGYGYTF	TGTGCTAGTGGTCCCGGACAGGGCTATGGCTACACCTTC
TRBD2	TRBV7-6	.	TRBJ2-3	CASSLEVAGLEDTQYF	TGTGCCAGCAGCTTAGAGGTAGCGGGGTTGGAAGATACGCAGTATTTT
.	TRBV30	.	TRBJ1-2	CALWGANYGYTF	TGTGCCCTGTGGGGGGCGAACTATGGCTACACCTTC
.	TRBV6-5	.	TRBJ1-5	CASSSTGRSNQPQHF	TGTGCCAGCAGCTCGACTGGGAGGAGCAATCAGCCCCAGCATTTT
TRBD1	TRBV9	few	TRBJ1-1	CASSVGDRPDEAFF	TGTGCCAGCAGCGTGGGGGACAGGCCTGATGAAGCTTTCTTT
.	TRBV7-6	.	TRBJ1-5	CASSPLETSNQPQHF	TGTGCCAGCAGCCCCTTGGAGACTAGCAATCAGCCCCAGCATTTT
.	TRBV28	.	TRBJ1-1	CASSLRGRNTEAFF	TGTGCCAGCAGTTTACGAGGCAGGAACACTGAAGCTTTCTTT
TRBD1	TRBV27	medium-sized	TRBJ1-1	CASNRDRNMNTEAFF	TGTGCCAGCAATAGGGACAGGAACATGAACACTGAAGCTTTCTTT
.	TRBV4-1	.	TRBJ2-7	CASSQVTGTYEQYF	TGCGCCAGCAGCCAAGTTACAGGGACCTACGAGCAGTACTTC
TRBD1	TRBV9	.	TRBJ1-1	CASSNTGGGTEAFF	TGTGCCAGCAGCAATACAGGGGGGGGCACTGAAGCTTTCTTT
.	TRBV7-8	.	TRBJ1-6	CASGLGSPLHF	TGTGCCAGCGGCCTCGGGTCACCCCTCCACTTT
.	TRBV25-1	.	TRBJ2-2	CASSSFGSAEANTGELFF	TGTGCCAGCAGTAGTTTCGGGTCAGCCGAAGCGAACACCGGGGAGCTGTTTTTT
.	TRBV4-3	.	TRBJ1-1	CASSQDNGAEAFF	TGCGCCAGCAGCCAAGATAATGGGGCTGAAGCTTTCTTT
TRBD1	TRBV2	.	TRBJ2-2	CASSEIWGQGMGGELFF	TGTGCCAGCAGTGAAATATGGGGACAGGGGATGGGCGGGGAGCTGTTTTTT
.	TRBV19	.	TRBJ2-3	CASSKVSTDTQYF	TGTGCCAGTAGTAAGGTCAGCACAGATACGCAGTATTTT
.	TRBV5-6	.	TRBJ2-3	CASSLVGKGDTQYF	TGTGCCAGCAGCCTGGTGGGGAAGGGGGATACGCAGTATTTT
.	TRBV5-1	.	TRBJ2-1	CASSLDGGQVEQFF	TGCGCCAGCAGCTTGGATGGGGGCCAGGTTGAGCAGTTCTTC
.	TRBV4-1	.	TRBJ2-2	CASSQENGTGELFF	TGCGCCAGCAGCCAAGAGAACGGCACCGGGGAGCTGTTTTTT